This T cell receptor (beta chain) is from a study of response to subunit inactivated influenza vaccine. TCRdb re-called the RT-PCR reads with MiXCR, one entry per CDR3 protein. The sample carries approximately 200,000 distinct CDR3 sequences, around an eighth recorded once. About this clonotype: Antigen specificity is unknown.

Findings and limits, study-wide: Authors suggested each seasonal flu vaccination may recruit only limited numbers of new T cells.

Germline CDR1 and CDR2: LGHDT and YNNKEL (reference sequence). Trimming removed 0 bases at V and 9 bases at J, with 15 bases between. The length of the CDR3 is 15 residues. The receptor's source is a man aged 50 to 59 who received an inactivated influenza vaccine. Sequenced material: CD8+ T cells sorted from PBMCs, taken 5 days after vaccination. This chain uses TRBV3-1 with TRBJ2-1; a possible D gene is TRBD1 (5 bases). The CDR3 coding sequence is TGTGCCAGCAGCCAAGATTGGGCAGGGTTGGGTGAGCAGTTCTTC. Its protein product is CASSQDWAGLGEQFF.